This T cell receptor beta chain emerged from a study of T cells in Graves' hyperthyroidism and ophthalmopathy. Study-wide points: Ophthalmopathy prediction by the model preceded onset by a median approximately 6.1 months.

For ophthalmopathy patients, the Clinical Activity Score was at least 3 and the NOSPECS grade at least 4; duration was under 3 months. Together with thyroid ultrasound, orbital computed tomography, serum thyroxine and TRAb, clinical symptoms were used for diagnoses. Worth noting for this clonotype: Its antigen is still unknown.

RNA transcripts were the template for amplifying TCR beta CDR3 regions. Using the HTBI primer set, a first-round RT-PCR was run on the TCR CDR3. A single record per CDR3 protein comes from TCRdb applying MiXCR to the multiplex PCR reads. This repertoire shows 600,000 to 700,000 distinct CDR3 sequences, 14% to 15% found once; its top ten account for roughly 4.5%. The germline V gene encodes CDR1 MGHRA and CDR2 YSYEKL. This CDR3 is built from 15 residues. V dropped 2 bases and J dropped 0 bases, with 10 bases sitting between them. This receptor was identified in a woman in her thirties or forties with Graves' ophthalmopathy. Sequencing used blood. This chain links TRBV4-1 with TRBJ1-2; the D is unclear. CDR3 sequence (DNA): TGCGCCAGCAGCCAAACCACAGCCGCTAACTATGGCTACACCTTC. This encodes CASSQTTAANYGYTF.